This T cell receptor (beta chain) appears in the sequencing data of a study of regulatory T cells in long-lasting Graves disease. The time point is: newly diagnosed GD, antithyroid drugs for less than 3 months. PBMC RNA served as the TCR library source. This clonotype was recorded a few times. The authors built TCR beta libraries using iRepertoire HTBI primers and Arm-PCR of CDR3 regions. MiXCR, applied by TCRdb to the multiplex PCR reads, yields one record per CDR3 protein. The sample has approximately 490,000 distinct CDR3 sequences, about a sixth seen once. Separately, the same data were catalogued under a study of T cells in Graves' hyperthyroidism and ophthalmopathy.

The sample in question was peripheral blood mononuclear cells (PBMCs), obtained at new diagnosis, from a patient treated with antithyroid drugs. This TCR was sampled from a man aged 35 to 55 with Graves disease.

DNA for the CDR3: TGTGCCAGCAGTTACAGGGAAGGTAATCAGCCCCAGCATTTT. This translates into CASSYREGNQPQHF. The V and J genes are TRBV6-2 or TRBV6-3 and TRBJ1-5; D call uncertain. V lost 2 bases and J lost 4, with 9 bases in between. This CDR3 has 14 amino acids. Germline V gene sequence: CDR1 MNHEY, CDR2 SVGEGT.